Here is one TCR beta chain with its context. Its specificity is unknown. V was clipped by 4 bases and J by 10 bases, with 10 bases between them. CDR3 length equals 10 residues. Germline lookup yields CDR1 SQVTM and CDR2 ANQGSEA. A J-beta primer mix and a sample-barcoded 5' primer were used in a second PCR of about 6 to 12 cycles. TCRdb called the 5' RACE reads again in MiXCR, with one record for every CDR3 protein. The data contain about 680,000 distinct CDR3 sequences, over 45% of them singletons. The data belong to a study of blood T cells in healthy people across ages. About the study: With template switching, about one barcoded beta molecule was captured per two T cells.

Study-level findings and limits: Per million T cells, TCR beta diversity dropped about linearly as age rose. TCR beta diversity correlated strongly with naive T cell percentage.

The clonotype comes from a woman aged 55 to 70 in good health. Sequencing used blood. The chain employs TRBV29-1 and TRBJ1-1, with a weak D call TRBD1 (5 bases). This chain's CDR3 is CSVAGNGAFF. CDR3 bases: TGCAGCGTTGCAGGGAATGGAGCTTTCTTT.